This is a list of T cell receptor beta chains from one sample in a study of blood T cell repertoires in COVID-19. Assay: immunoSEQ multiplex PCR; the TCRdb copy retains only in-frame clones and omits some. The data hold 200,000 to 300,000 clones, with roughly 85% observed a single time. Sequenced material: PBMCs or T cells enriched from blood (not recorded which). These receptors all come from a woman aged 50 to 60 with acute COVID-19. Each CDR3 is given with its conserved first and last residue. Each record gives: D gene, clone size, V gene, J gene, CDR3 DNA, CDR3 protein. A D gene is named only where the DNA matches it firmly. The listing skips clone size in some rows; elsewhere it reads once, few, many or a size class.

D gene: -; clone size: -; V gene: TRBV7-3; J gene: TRBJ2-1; CDR3 DNA: TGTGCCAGCAGCTTAATGGGCAGTATGAGCTCCTACAATGAGCAGTTCTTC; CDR3 protein: CASSLMGSMSSYNEQFF
D gene: TRBD1; clone size: -; V gene: TRBV10-3; J gene: TRBJ1-2; CDR3 DNA: TGTGCCATCACCTCGACAGGGAACAATGGCTACACCTTC; CDR3 protein: CAITSTGNNGYTF
D gene: TRBD1; clone size: once; V gene: TRBV7-3; J gene: TRBJ1-1; CDR3 DNA: TGTGCCAGCAGCTTAGGGCAGGGGGCGACTCGAACTGAAGCTTTCTTT; CDR3 protein: CASSLGQGATRTEAFF
D gene: -; clone size: -; V gene: TRBV7-6; J gene: TRBJ1-4; CDR3 DNA: TGTGCCAGCAGCTTTCTGACAGGAACTAATGAAAAACTGTTTTTT; CDR3 protein: CASSFLTGTNEKLFF
D gene: -; clone size: -; V gene: TRBV18; J gene: TRBJ2-1; CDR3 DNA: TGTGCCAGCTCACCGGTGAGCCTTAGGGGTGAGCAGTTCTTC; CDR3 protein: CASSPVSLRGEQFF
D gene: -; clone size: -; V gene: TRBV7-9; J gene: TRBJ2-1; CDR3 DNA: TGTGCCAGCAGCTTAGAATTAATTAGCTCCTACAATGAGCAGTTCTTC; CDR3 protein: CASSLELISSYNEQFF
D gene: -; clone size: few; V gene: TRBV3-1/TRBV3-2; J gene: TRBJ2-6; CDR3 DNA: TGTGCCAGCAGCCAAGGCCCCCAGGGGCGAGGGGCCAACGTCCTGACTTTC; CDR3 protein: CASSQGPQGRGANVLTF
D gene: -; clone size: -; V gene: TRBV7-2; J gene: TRBJ1-4; CDR3 DNA: TGTGCCAGCAGCCCTGGGGGAGGAGTTTCGGTGAATGAAAAACTGTTTTTT; CDR3 protein: CASSPGGGVSVNEKLFF
D gene: -; clone size: -; V gene: TRBV10-2; J gene: TRBJ2-3; CDR3 DNA: TGCGCCAGCAGGGAAGACCAGGGAGGAGATACGCAGTATTTT; CDR3 protein: CASREDQGGDTQYF
D gene: TRBD1; clone size: -; V gene: TRBV19; J gene: TRBJ2-1; CDR3 DNA: TGTGCCAGTAGTACCGGCACAGGGGGCCCGGGGTACAATGAGCAGTTCTTC; CDR3 protein: CASSTGTGGPGYNEQFF
D gene: TRBD1; clone size: -; V gene: TRBV6-1; J gene: TRBJ2-2; CDR3 DNA: TGTGCCAGCAGTGAACGGTCTGGGACAGCCGTCACCGGGGAGCTGTTTTTT; CDR3 protein: CASSERSGTAVTGELFF
D gene: -; clone size: -; V gene: TRBV18; J gene: TRBJ2-5; CDR3 DNA: TGTGCCAGCTCACCGACAGAGAATCAAGAGACCCAGTACTTC; CDR3 protein: CASSPTENQETQYF
D gene: TRBD2; clone size: -; V gene: TRBV6-5; J gene: TRBJ2-3; CDR3 DNA: TGTGCCAGCAGCCCCGGGGGGGCCGATACGCAGTATTTT; CDR3 protein: CASSPGGADTQYF
D gene: TRBD2; clone size: -; V gene: TRBV5-1; J gene: TRBJ2-1; CDR3 DNA: TGCGCCAGCAGCTTCTTTAGCGGGGGAGGCTATGAGCAGTTCTTC; CDR3 protein: CASSFFSGGGYEQFF
D gene: TRBD1; clone size: -; V gene: TRBV30; J gene: TRBJ2-7; CDR3 DNA: TGTGCCTGGAACCCCGGACAGGGGGCCGCCTACGAGCAGTACTTC; CDR3 protein: CAWNPGQGAAYEQYF
D gene: -; clone size: -; V gene: TRBV7-6; J gene: TRBJ1-5; CDR3 DNA: TGTGCCAGCAGCCTGTCGACAGATAGCAATCAGCCCCAGCATTTT; CDR3 protein: CASSLSTDSNQPQHF
D gene: TRBD1; clone size: once; V gene: TRBV5-5; J gene: TRBJ2-1; CDR3 DNA: TGTGCCAGCAGCTTCGTGACAGGGGGCGTCAATGAGCAGTTCTTC; CDR3 protein: CASSFVTGGVNEQFF
D gene: -; clone size: -; V gene: TRBV27; J gene: TRBJ1-3; CDR3 DNA: TGTGCCAGCAGGCAAAGGGGATTCTCTGGAAACACCATATATTTT; CDR3 protein: CASRQRGFSGNTIYF
D gene: -; clone size: -; V gene: TRBV20-1; J gene: TRBJ1-1; CDR3 DNA: TGCAGTGGCGTTATGAACACTGAAGCTTTCTTT; CDR3 protein: CSGVMNTEAFF
D gene: -; clone size: -; V gene: TRBV27; J gene: TRBJ2-7; CDR3 DNA: TGTGCCAGCAGCGAACTTGGACAGCCTACCTACGAGCAGTACTTC; CDR3 protein: CASSELGQPTYEQYF
D gene: TRBD2; clone size: -; V gene: TRBV9; J gene: TRBJ2-3; CDR3 DNA: TGTGCCAGCAGCGCCGGGAGGCCCGCAGGGAGAGGGACAGATACGCAGTATTTT; CDR3 protein: CASSAGRPAGRGTDTQYF
D gene: -; clone size: -; V gene: TRBV6-5; J gene: TRBJ1-1; CDR3 DNA: TGTGCCGTTAAAACGAACGGGAACACTGAAGCTTTCTTT; CDR3 protein: CAVKTNGNTEAFF
D gene: TRBD1; clone size: -; V gene: TRBV6-4; J gene: TRBJ2-1; CDR3 DNA: TGTGCCAGCAGTGACTCGACCCTACAGGGGAATGAGCAGTTCTTC; CDR3 protein: CASSDSTLQGNEQFF
D gene: -; clone size: once; V gene: TRBV5-1; J gene: TRBJ1-2; CDR3 DNA: TGCGCCAGCAGCTCTTGGACAGCCGACTATGGCTACACCTTC; CDR3 protein: CASSSWTADYGYTF
D gene: TRBD1; clone size: -; V gene: TRBV2; J gene: TRBJ2-7; CDR3 DNA: TGTGCCAGCAGTGTTGTGGGACAGGGCTACGAGCAGTACTTC; CDR3 protein: CASSVVGQGYEQYF
D gene: TRBD1; clone size: -; V gene: TRBV7-6; J gene: TRBJ1-2; CDR3 DNA: TGTGCCAGCAGCTTAGGGAGGACAGGTGGCTACACCTTC; CDR3 protein: CASSLGRTGGYTF
D gene: TRBD1; clone size: -; V gene: TRBV9; J gene: TRBJ1-6; CDR3 DNA: TGTGCCAGCAGCTCACCCGGGACAGGGAACTATAATTCACCCCTCCACTTT; CDR3 protein: CASSSPGTGNYNSPLHF
D gene: TRBD1; clone size: -; V gene: TRBV9; J gene: TRBJ1-2; CDR3 DNA: TGTGCCAGCAGCGCCCGGACAGGAGGCTACACCTTC; CDR3 protein: CASSARTGGYTF
D gene: TRBD1; clone size: -; V gene: TRBV25-1; J gene: TRBJ1-2; CDR3 DNA: TGTGCCAGCAGTGACCCACTCCGGACAGGTTCCGATGGCTACACCTTC; CDR3 protein: CASSDPLRTGSDGYTF